The 24 T cell receptor beta chains below all came from one sample that was sequenced in a study of T cell responses to AZD1222 COVID-19 vaccine. Assay used: immunoSEQ multiplex PCR; TCRdb lists only in-frame clones, some missing. The sample records about 180,000 clones, around nine tenths being singletons. Sequencing was performed on peripheral blood, taken on day 0 of AZD1222 vaccination. Source of these receptors: an adult in good health.

The chain employs TRBV2 and TRBJ1-2; perhaps TRBD1 as D (6 bases). Between the trimmed V and J ends, which lost 6 bases and 0 bases, there was a span of 14 bases. Germline values: CDR1 SNHLY, CDR2 FYNNEI. There are 15 residues in the CDR3. Here the CDR3 DNA reads TGTGCCAGCAGGGCCCAGGGGCAGGCTAACTATGGCTACACCTTC. Its protein is CASRAQGQANYGYTF.

The rearrangement links TRBV6-5 to TRBJ1-1; the D gene is possibly TRBD1 (5 bases). V lost 2 bases to trimming and J lost 0 bases, with 7 bases between them. This CDR3 has 14 residues. The germline gives CDR1 MNHEY, CDR2 SVGAGI. The CDR3 here is CASSYRGVNTEAFF. In DNA form, the CDR3 reads TGTGCCAGCAGTTACAGGGGTGTGAACACTGAAGCTTTCTTT.

The V and J genes are TRBV5-4 and TRBJ2-7; 12 positions match TRBD2. This CDR3 region has 15 residues. V dropped 3 bases and J dropped 7; count of bases not matched to a gene: 8. The germline V gene encodes CDR1 SGHNT and CDR2 YYREEE (reference sequence). CDR3 loop: CASSSPGLAGGEQYF. CDR3 nucleotides: TGTGCCAGCAGCTCCCCGGGACTAGCGGGTGGGGAGCAGTACTTC.

The chain combines TRBV5-1 with TRBJ2-3, with 7 bases identical to TRBD2. The ends lost 4 bases at V and 0 bases at J; junction bases unmatched: 5. This CDR3 comprises 15 residues. Germline V CDR1 and CDR2: SGHRS, YFSETQ. CDR3 region: CASSASSGSTDTQYF. CDR3 nucleotides: TGCGCCAGCAGCGCCTCTAGCGGTAGCACAGATACGCAGTATTTT.

The gene calls are TRBV6-1 and TRBJ1-5; a possible D gene is TRBD1 (6 bases). The CDR3 has 14 residues. Germline CDR1 reads MNHNS; CDR2 reads SASEGT. V lost 3 bases and J lost 7, with 13 bases in between. As DNA, the CDR3 is TGTGCCAGCAGTGATTGGGGGCGGAGGCAGCCCCAGCATTTT. Amino acids: CASSDWGRRQPQHF.

CDR3 DNA sequence: TGTGCCAGCACTCCTGGAGGTCAGGGCAACTATGGCTACACCTTC. Its protein product is CASTPGGQGNYGYTF. The chain combines TRBV2 with TRBJ1-2; a weak D match, TRBD1 (5 bases). This CDR3 has 15 amino acids. Germline CDR1 SNHLY, CDR2 FYNNEI. Trimming removed 7 bases from V and 2 bases from J, with 17 bases in between.

The chain recombines TRBV7-5 with TRBJ1-2. TRBV7-5 is designated a pseudogene. CDR3 size: 13 residues. The CDR3 bases are TGTGTCAGAAGCTCCCGCCAGGGAGGTGGCTACACCTTC. It is translated as CVRSSRQGGGYTF.

The chain links TRBV6-1 to TRBJ2-7; 10 nucleotides align to TRBD2. CDR1 and CDR2 from the germline V gene are MNHNS and SASEGT. The CDR3 consists of 13 residues. V lost 3 bases, J lost 4 bases, and 0 bases stayed unmatched. CDR3 in amino acids: CASSEGLAYEQYF. The DNA for the CDR3 is TGTGCCAGCAGTGAGGGACTAGCGTACGAGCAGTACTTC.

The V call is TRBV6-4, the J call TRBJ1-1, with 8 nucleotides matching TRBD1. Germline trimming cut 3 bases from V and 6 bases from J; bases unmatched to any gene: 3. The CDR3 is made up of 13 amino acids. The germline V gene encodes CDR1 MRHNA and CDR2 SNTAGT. The CDR3 DNA reads as TGTGCCAGCAGTGATACAGGGGGAGCTGAAGCTTTCTTT. This sequence encodes CASSDTGGAEAFF.

This chain joins TRBV12-3 or TRBV12-4 and TRBJ2-1; D not certain. The V gene lost 1 base and the J gene lost 3 bases, with 4 bases spanning the gap. The CDR3 has 13 residues. In nucleotides, the CDR3 is TGTGCCAGCAGTTTAGGACGCTACAATGAGCAGTTCTTC. The encoded protein is CASSLGRYNEQFF.

The J gene is TRBJ2-3, the V gene TRBV12-3 or TRBV12-4; a possible D gene is TRBD2 (6 bases). V shed 9 bases and J shed 5 bases, with 15 bases lying between them. The CDR3 runs 13 residues. This chain's CDR3 is CASGLRRGDTQYF. The CDR3 region has the DNA TGTGCCAGTGGCCTGCGGCGGGGAGATACGCAGTATTTT.

The V gene is TRBV12-3 or TRBV12-4, the J gene TRBJ1-2; the match to TRBD1 covers 9 bases. With V trimmed by 6 bases and J by 8 bases, 7 bases remained unmatched. CDR3 size: 13 residues. CDR3 DNA: TGTGCCAGCAGACCTACAGGGGGCATCGGCTACACCTTC. Translated: CASRPTGGIGYTF.

The chain recombines TRBV27 with TRBJ2-7, with no clear D. V was cut by 2 bases and J by 5 bases, with 13 bases left in between. This CDR3 region has 14 residues. Germline-derived CDR1 and CDR2 are MNHEY and SMNVEV (reference sequence). In nucleotides, the CDR3 is TGTGCCAGCAGTTTAAGTAGTTTGACGGACGAGCAGTACTTC. This encodes CASSLSSLTDEQYF.

The CDR3 region has the DNA TGTGCCAGCAGCTTCACTGATGAAAAACTGTTTTTT. It specifies CASSFTDEKLFF. This rearrangement joins TRBV5-6 to TRBJ1-4; D not resolved. The CDR3 sequence is 12 residues long. V was cut by 2 bases and J by 6 bases, with 5 bases left in between. Germline lookup yields CDR1 SGHDT and CDR2 YYEEEE.

The V call is TRBV11-3, the J call TRBJ1-1; no reliable D call. Germline CDR1 and CDR2: SGHNT and YENEEA. The CDR3 runs to 13 residues. Trimming shortened V by 5 bases and J by 1 base, and 8 bases separated the two germline ends. CDR3 in amino acids: CASSLAANTEAFF. Here the CDR3 DNA reads TGTGCCAGCAGCCTGGCGGCGAACACTGAAGCTTTCTTT. Full variable domain (missing parts from reference TRBV11-3 and TRBJ1-1): EAGVVQSPRYKIIEKKQPVAFWCNPISGHNTLYWYLQNLGQGPELLIRYENEEAVDDSQLPKDRFSAERLKGVDSTLKIQPAELGDSAVYLCASSLAANTEAFFGQGTRLTVV.

The V call is TRBV6-1, the J call TRBJ1-1; D unclear. V dropped 1 base and J dropped 6 bases, with 9 bases sitting between them. The CDR3 totals 13 residues. Germline V CDR1 and CDR2: MNHNS, SASEGT. The DNA of the CDR3 is TGTGCCAGCAGTGAAGACTGGAGGGCTGAAGCTTTCTTT. This gives the protein CASSEDWRAEAFF.

The chain is built from TRBV6-5 and TRBJ1-1; D is possibly TRBD1 (5 bases). Per germline, CDR1 MNHEY and CDR2 SVGAGI. CDR3 length: 14 residues. Trimming took off 6 bases at V and 1 base at J, with 12 bases between the two ends. Here the CDR3 DNA reads TGTGCCAGCAGACCCCGGGGGACGAACACTGAAGCTTTCTTT. The encoded protein is CASRPRGTNTEAFF.

The J gene is TRBJ1-2, the V gene TRBV29-1; 9 bases agree with TRBD1. The CDR3 length is 14 residues. V lost 7 bases and J lost 4; bases outside the gene matches: 10. In germline, CDR1 is SQVTM, CDR2 ANQGSEA. Here the CDR3 reads CSAKDRGYGYGYTF. CDR3 nucleotide sequence: TGCAGCGCCAAAGACAGGGGGTATGGCTATGGCTACACCTTC.

A single count supports this clone. This chain connects TRBV7-9 to TRBJ2-3; D is uncertain. CDR1 is SEHNR and CDR2 is FQNEAQ in the germline V gene (reference sequence). The CDR3 contains 11 residues. Trimming stripped 0 bases from V and 5 bases from J, with 0 bases between. In DNA, the CDR3 is TGTGCCAGCAGCTTAGCAGATACGCAGTATTTT. Amino acid sequence: CASSLADTQYF.

This sequence joins TRBV29-1 and TRBJ2-5; D gene unclear. The germline V and J ends were trimmed by 3 bases and 3 bases, with 8 bases remaining between them. The CDR3 has 12 amino acids. Germline V CDR1 and CDR2: SQVTM, ANQGSEA. The CDR3 loop reads CSVDRQEETQYF. CDR3 coding DNA: TGCAGCGTTGACCGGCAGGAAGAGACCCAGTACTTC.

The chain couples TRBV7-9 to TRBJ2-7; TRBD2 is a possible D gene (5 bases). Per germline, CDR1 SEHNR and CDR2 FQNEAQ (reference sequence). Trimming left V 5 bases short and J 5 bases short, with 19 bases between. This CDR3 region has 15 residues. The CDR3 reads CASSPHRTRNDEQYF. The CDR3 DNA reads TGTGCCAGCAGCCCCCACCGGACTCGTAACGACGAGCAGTACTTC.

The V and J genes are TRBV12-3 or TRBV12-4 and TRBJ1-2, with D unclear. The V end was cut by 10 bases, the J end by 2 bases, with 11 bases between. This CDR3 spans 12 amino acids. The CDR3 loop reads CATSTANYGYTF. CDR3 DNA: TGTGCCACTTCGACGGCAAACTATGGCTACACCTTC.

This chain connects TRBV3-1 (or the pseudogene TRBV3-2) to TRBJ1-1, with D uncertain. Germline CDR1 and CDR2: LGHDT and YNNKEL (reference sequence). The CDR3 has 11 amino acids. V shed 4 bases and J shed 4 bases, with 4 bases lying between them. CDR3 amino acids: CASSLRTEAFF. The CDR3 region has the DNA TGTGCCAGCAGCCTTCGCACTGAAGCTTTCTTT.

This chain uses TRBV5-5 with TRBJ2-7, with D possibly matching TRBD2 (6 bases). The CDR3 contains 15 residues. Per germline, CDR1 SGHKS and CDR2 YYEKEE (reference sequence). V was shortened by 1 base and J by 0 bases, with 11 bases between the two germline ends. This CDR3 reads CASSLLGGTSYEQYF. CDR3 sequence (DNA): TGTGCCAGCAGCTTGTTGGGAGGTACCTCCTACGAGCAGTACTTC.